This is a list of T cell receptor beta chains from one sample in a study of beta chain features in type 1 diabetes. Repertoires were generated with immunoSEQ multiplex PCR, while TCRdb's copy carries only in-frame clones and drops some. In the table there are 200,000 to 300,000 clones, 25% to 30% of which are singletons. Sequenced: central memory CD4+ T cells from blood. These receptors all come from a man aged 25-45 years in good health. Each CDR3 is given without its conserved first and last residue. Expanded clones get a size class; other rows say once, few or many, or leave the size out.

clone size	V gene	J gene	CDR3 protein
NA	TRBV6-6	TRBJ1-5	ASRRENSNQPQH
few	TRBV30	TRBJ2-7	AWTRAEAYEQY
few	TRBV7-9	TRBJ2-6	ASSFLGTGANVLT
NA	TRBV2	TRBJ2-5	ASSEFGEETQY
few	TRBV29-1	TRBJ2-1	SVVGSHSGPNEQF
NA	TRBV7-2	TRBJ2-3	ASSGGIATDTQY
NA	TRBV25-1	TRBJ2-1	ASQDRTGPLTLNEQF
few	TRBV7-2	TRBJ1-5	ASSPRGGQPQH
NA	TRBV11-1	TRBJ1-1	ASSLRAALNTEAF
NA	TRBV7-9	TRBJ2-3	ASSLGRGSGADTQY
few	TRBV30	TRBJ2-5	AWSVGTAYQETQY
once	TRBV10-3	TRBJ2-7	AISEPGTSGNYEQY
many	TRBV4-3	TRBJ2-1	ASSQELGLAGYEQF
NA	TRBV5-1	TRBJ1-6	ASSLAPGENSPLH
few	TRBV4-1	TRBJ2-1	ASSQEGAGAGNEQF
NA	TRBV19	TRBJ2-3	ASSNPSGGTTDTQY
NA	TRBV25-1	TRBJ1-2	ASSEEWGNYGYT
NA	TRBV6-6	TRBJ1-6	ASSPSGSYNSPLH
NA	TRBV7-2	TRBJ1-4	ASSFLAQGVEKLF
NA	TRBV9	TRBJ2-1	ASSPQPSGEQF
NA	TRBV2	TRBJ2-2	ASRIQGLDGELF
NA	TRBV5-6	TRBJ1-1	ASSPWGNTEAF
once	TRBV25-1	TRBJ2-2	ASSEFSETANTGELF
many	TRBV7-2	TRBJ2-3	ASSLALSGRSDTQY
few	TRBV5-6	TRBJ2-7	ASSLDPSSYEQY
many	TRBV18	TRBJ2-7	ASSPHEGSYEQY
few	TRBV19	TRBJ2-6	ASSLDRGSSGANVLT
NA	TRBV19	TRBJ2-3	ASTTSNSNTDTQY